Listed here are 10 T cell receptor beta chains from one sample, sequenced in a study of T cells in Graves' hyperthyroidism and ophthalmopathy. TCR beta CDR3 regions were amplified from RNA. The primer set for the first-round RT-PCR of the TCR CDR3 was HTBI. TCRdb reprocessed the multiplex PCR reads with MiXCR, giving one entry per CDR3 protein. The top ten clones hold roughly a tenth of a sample with approximately 98,000 distinct CDR3 sequences, around 40% of them seen once. Sequencing used peripheral blood or thyroid tissue (not recorded which). The receptors derive from a woman aged 25 to 39 with Graves' hyperthyroidism.

Comments on this clonotype: A much larger clone differs by one base, so this may be a read error. V and J are TRBV7-9 and TRBJ1-2; no clear D. Germline loops: CDR1 SEHNR, CDR2 FQNEAQ (reference sequence). CDR3 size: 13 residues. Trimming cost V 6 bases and J 3 bases, with 11 bases left between them. CDR3 residues: CASSSWPYYGYTF. Written as DNA, the CDR3 is TGTGCCAGCAGTTCTTGGCCCTACTATGGCTACACCTTC.

This clonotype has ten or more counts. V is TRBV7-6 and J is TRBJ2-3, with 7 bases aligning to TRBD2. This CDR3 is 20 amino acids long. CDR1 is SGHVS, CDR2 FNYEAQ, per germline. After removal of 0 bases from V and 0 bases from J, the junction contained 15 bases not matched to a gene. The CDR3 coding sequence is TGTGCCAGCAGCTTAGCGCAAGCGGCTAGCGGATATTTGAGCACAGATACGCAGTATTTT. This encodes CASSLAQAASGYLSTDTQYF.

A note on this clonotype: The junction differs from germline at one of its ends, possibly a read error. The CDR3, as DNA: TGTGCCAGCAAAGGGGGACAGGGGTTCTCTGGGGCCAACGTCCCGACTTTC. Translation gives CASKGGQGFSGANVPTF. The V and J genes are TRBV12-3 or TRBV12-4 and TRBJ2-6, with 10 nucleotides matching TRBD1. This CDR3 region has 17 residues.

There are many counts of this clonotype. This chain joins TRBV7-9 and TRBJ1-3; D gene unclear. This CDR3 is built from 13 residues. CDR1 is SEHNR and CDR2 is FQNEAQ in the germline V gene (reference sequence). V was pared by 4 bases and J by 0 bases, with 4 bases between. The CDR3 sequence is CASSSDSGNTIYF. Written as DNA, the CDR3 is TGTGCCAGCAGCTCTGACTCTGGAAACACCATATATTTT.

In this sample, this clonotype turned up many times. The V call is TRBV7-2, the J call TRBJ2-2, with D perhaps matching TRBD1 (6 bases). Germline V gives CDR1 SGHTA, CDR2 FQGNSA. The length of the CDR3 is 16 residues. Trimming cost V 3 bases and J 4 bases, with 15 bases left between them. The CDR3: CASSFSTGWATGELFF. The CDR3 DNA reads as TGTGCCAGCAGCTTTTCGACAGGATGGGCCACCGGGGAGCTGTTTTTT.

On this clonotype itself: This may come from a read error, since a much larger clone is one base off. The gene calls are TRBV28 and TRBJ2-5; D unclear. The CDR3 is 13 amino acids. Germline loops: CDR1 MDHEN, CDR2 SYDVKM. The CDR3 loop reads CASSQEIQGTQYF. The CDR3 DNA reads TGTGCCAGCAGCCAAGAAATCCAAGGGACCCAGTACTTC. Supplemented by reference TRBV28 and TRBJ2-5, the full variable domain reads DVKVTQSSRYLVKRTGEKVFLECVQDMDHENMFWYRQDPGLGLRLIYFSYDVKMKEKGDIPEGYSVSREKKERFSLILESASTNQTSMYLCASSQEIQGTQYFGPGTRLLVL.

The chain couples TRBV7-2 to TRBJ2-5; possibly TRBD2 for D (5 bases). The length of the CDR3 is 17 residues. The ends were cut back, 6 bases at V and 1 base at J, with 21 bases in the middle. From germline, CDR1 is SGHTA and CDR2 FQGNSA. CDR3 in DNA: TGTGCCAGCAGTTTCCCCTCCTGGCGGGCACTCCAAGAGACCCAGTACTTC. Translation gives CASSFPSWRALQETQYF.

This clonotype was detected ten times or more. The chain links TRBV7-9 to TRBJ2-7; weak D call: TRBD1 (6 bases). The CDR3 has 15 residues. Germline lookup yields CDR1 SEHNR and CDR2 FQNEAQ (reference sequence). Trimming removed 4 bases at V and 1 base at J, with 14 bases between. CDR3 sequence reads: CASSSTGRGSYEQYF. In DNA form, the CDR3 reads TGTGCCAGCAGCTCGACAGGTCGAGGTTCCTACGAGCAGTACTTC.

This clonotype was picked up many times. The rearrangement links TRBV4-1 to TRBJ1-1; 10 bases fit TRBD1. The CDR3 runs to 15 residues. The J segment lost 5 bases and the V segment lost 4 bases, leaving 7 bases of the junction unmatched. CDR1 MGHRA and CDR2 YSYEKL come from the germline V gene. The CDR3 sequence is CASSPPGQGRTEAFF. CDR3 coding DNA: TGCGCCAGCAGCCCCCCGGGACAGGGGAGGACTGAAGCTTTCTTT.

Points on this clonotype: Sequence at one end of the junction differs from germline and may be a read error. CDR3 loop: CSARTVGW. DNA of the CDR3: TGCAGTGCTAGAACGGTTGGCTGG. The chain combines TRBV20-1 with TRBJ2-5; D is uncertain. Germline V lookup: CDR1 DFQATT, CDR2 SNEGSKA (reference sequence). The CDR3 spans 8 residues.